The 18 T cell receptor beta chains presented below share a single source sample, sequenced in a study of radiotherapy plus CTLA-4 blockade in lung cancer. Using immunoSEQ multiplex PCR, the repertoire was profiled, and TCRdb retains in-frame clones only, with some absent. The sample comprises around 110,000 clones, more than 75% of which are singletons, and around 2% rests with the top ten. The sample consisted of peripheral blood, taken from a patient treated with radiotherapy plus ipilimumab. Source of these receptors: a human donor with non-small cell lung cancer that progressed on radiotherapy plus ipilimumab. Some clones in this sample may be carry-over from other donors' samples.

CDR3 region: CASSVGGGYNEQFF. CDR3 DNA sequence: TGCGCCAGCAGCGTGGGAGGGGGTTACAATGAGCAGTTCTTC. The genes are TRBV5-1 and TRBJ2-1; perhaps TRBD2 as D (7 bases). This CDR3 has 14 residues. V was shortened by 4 bases and J by 4 bases, with 12 bases between the two germline ends. The germline gives CDR1 SGHRS, CDR2 YFSETQ.

The rearrangement links TRBV5-1 to TRBJ1-1; TRBD1 matches at 9 bases. This CDR3 is 15 amino acids long. The ends lost 0 bases at V and 3 bases at J; junction bases unmatched: 3. CDR1 and CDR2 (germline): SGHRS, YFSETQ. The DNA for the CDR3 is TGCGCCAGCAGCTTGGAGGGACAGGGCTACACTGAAGCTTTCTTT. Amino acid sequence: CASSLEGQGYTEAFF.

Only one count was recorded for this clone. The chain is built from TRBV7-9 and TRBJ1-1; weak D call: TRBD1 (5 bases). Trimming removed 5 bases from V and 11 bases from J, with 18 bases in between. Looked up from germline, CDR1 is SEHNR and CDR2 is FQNEAQ (reference sequence). This CDR3 has 13 residues. CDR3 protein: CASSPYGAEGAFF. The DNA of the CDR3 is TGTGCCAGCAGCCCATACGGGGCCGAGGGGGCTTTCTTT.

This rearrangement joins TRBV2 to TRBJ2-7, with D possibly called TRBD1 or TRBD2 (5 bases each). Trimming cost V 6 bases and J 0 bases, with 12 bases left between them. The germline V gene has CDR1 SNHLY and CDR2 FYNNEI. The CDR3 is 14 amino acids. The CDR3 is CASRGRSSSYEQYF. Written as DNA, the CDR3 is TGTGCCAGCAGGGGACGGAGCAGCTCCTACGAGCAGTACTTC.

The chain uses TRBV2 and TRBJ2-2; D remains unclear. Germline CDR1 SNHLY, CDR2 FYNNEI. The V end lost 3 bases, the J end lost 3 bases, and 14 bases lay between the germline ends. This CDR3 comprises 16 residues. The CDR3 nucleotides are TGTGCCAGCAGTGAGCCTTTAGGGCGCGACACCGGGGAGCTGTTTTTT. It encodes CASSEPLGRDTGELFF.

The chain carries TRBV7-2 and TRBJ2-5, with a weak D call TRBD2 (7 bases). Germline loops: CDR1 SGHTA, CDR2 FQGNSA. V gave up 5 bases and J gave up 1 base, with 23 bases separating them. CDR3 length: 18 residues. The CDR3: CASSRKVGRDIIQETQYF. The CDR3 region has the DNA TGTGCCAGCAGCCGGAAGGTGGGGAGGGACATCATCCAAGAGACCCAGTACTTC.

The chain combines TRBV7-9 with TRBJ2-3, with 7 positions matching TRBD2. With V trimmed by 2 bases and J by 5 bases, 7 bases remained unmatched. Germline values: CDR1 SEHNR, CDR2 FQNEAQ (reference sequence). The CDR3 loop spans 15 amino acids. The CDR3 coding sequence is TGTGCCAGCAGCTTACGGGAGGTAGATATAGATACGCAGTATTTT. Its translation: CASSLREVDIDTQYF.

This clone was seen once. V gene TRBV7-9 combines with J gene TRBJ2-5; D ambiguous. CDR1 is SEHNR and CDR2 is FQNEAQ in the germline V gene (reference sequence). Trimming took off 6 bases at V and 8 bases at J, with 10 bases between the two ends. This CDR3 has 11 residues. The CDR3 DNA reads TGTGCCAGCAGTCCCAGCCTAACCCAGTACTTC. Protein: CASSPSLTQYF.

This chain links TRBV7-8 with TRBJ2-2; the match to TRBD1 covers 9 bases. The CDR3 consists of 16 residues. Germline assignment: CDR1 SGHVS and CDR2 FQNEAQ. Trimming at V came to 4 bases and at J to 6 bases, leaving 9 bases not matched to a gene. CDR3 loop: CASSSFRDRESGELFF. The CDR3 DNA reads as TGTGCCAGCAGCTCATTCCGGGACAGGGAATCCGGGGAGCTGTTTTTT.

The rearrangement uses TRBV29-1 and TRBJ1-5; 9 bases are a match to TRBD1. This CDR3 comprises 15 residues. The V gene end was trimmed by 4 bases and the J gene end by 2 bases; junction bases not matched to a gene: 6. Germline-derived CDR1 and CDR2 are SQVTM and ANQGSEA. DNA for the CDR3: TGCAGCGTTGTGACAGGGGGTGGTGGCAATCAGCCCCAGCATTTT. Translation gives CSVVTGGGGNQPQHF.

This chain uses TRBV19 with TRBJ1-5; 9 bases are shared with TRBD1. With 3 bases clipped from V and 4 bases from J, the junction kept 7 bases outside the gene matches. The CDR3 sequence is 16 residues long. From germline, CDR1 is LNHDA and CDR2 SQIVND (reference sequence). CDR3 DNA: TGTGCCAGTAGTATTTTGACAGGGGGGGGAAATCAGCCCCAGCATTTT. It encodes CASSILTGGGNQPQHF.

The chain couples TRBV4-2 to TRBJ1-6; maybe TRBD1 (6 bases). Germline CDR1 is LGHNA and CDR2 is YNFKEQ. The CDR3 is 17 amino acids. Trimming removed 0 bases from V and 2 bases from J, with 11 bases in between. The CDR3 reads CASSQDLQGPYNSPLHF. CDR3 coding DNA: TGTGCCAGCAGCCAAGATCTCCAGGGGCCCTATAATTCACCCCTCCACTTT.

This rearrangement joins TRBV5-1 to TRBJ2-5, with TRBD2 matching over 10 bases. Germline V gene sequence: CDR1 SGHRS, CDR2 YFSETQ. CDR3 length: 16 residues. Losses at the gene ends were 2 bases for V and 1 base for J; bases not matched to a gene: 5. Written as DNA, the CDR3 is TGCGCCAGCAGCTTTTCTAGCGGGGGTCCCCAAGAGACCCAGTACTTC. Its translation: CASSFSSGGPQETQYF.

The chain links TRBV18 to TRBJ2-3; 12 nucleotides align to TRBD1. CDR1 and CDR2 (germline): KGHSH, LQKENI. V shed 5 bases, J shed 6 bases, and the junction held 6 bases outside the gene matches. CDR3 size: 15 residues. The CDR3 loop reads CASSWGQGAGDTQYF. The CDR3 coding sequence is TGTGCCAGCTCATGGGGACAGGGGGCAGGTGATACGCAGTATTTT.

This clone was counted between two and nine times. Other DNA sequences in the sample encode the same CDR3. The rearrangement uses TRBV9 and TRBJ2-5, with 7 bases aligning to TRBD1. This CDR3 spans 13 amino acids. Per germline, CDR1 SGDLS and CDR2 YYNGEE. J gave up 9 bases and V 0 bases, and 5 bases lay outside the gene matches. The CDR3 region is CASSVVTGSAQYF. CDR3 nucleotide sequence: TGTGCCAGCAGCGTAGTGACAGGGTCGGCCCAGTACTTC.

This sequence joins TRBV27 and TRBJ1-1; no clear D. The CDR3 runs to 16 residues. Trimming pared 0 bases from V and 0 bases from J, leaving 11 bases between. Germline V gene data show CDR1 as MNHEY and CDR2 as SMNVEV (reference sequence). CDR3 sequence: CASSLSFRRMNTEAFF. DNA of the CDR3: TGTGCCAGCAGTTTATCTTTTCGGCGGATGAACACTGAAGCTTTCTTT.

This chain connects TRBV5-6 to TRBJ2-1, with 9 positions matching TRBD1. From germline, CDR1 is SGHDT and CDR2 YYEEEE. V was pared by 1 base and J by 4 bases, with 12 bases of the junction left unmatched. This CDR3 region has 18 residues. The chain's CDR3 is CASSLKTGGSPFYNEQFF. The CDR3 nucleotides read TGTGCCAGCAGCTTGAAGACAGGGGGATCTCCCTTTTACAATGAGCAGTTCTTC. The full variable domain, completed using reference TRBV5-6 and TRBJ2-1, is DAGVTQSPTHLIKTRGQQVTLRCSPKSGHDTVSWYQQALGQGPQFIFQYYEEEERQRGNFPDRFSGHQFPNYSSELNVNALLLGDSALYLCASSLKTGGSPFYNEQFFGPGTRLTVL.

The genes are TRBV6-6 and TRBJ2-2; D is uncertain. CDR3 length equals 13 residues. V lost 5 bases and J 1 base, leaving 5 bases between the germline ends. Germline values: CDR1 MNHNY, CDR2 SVGAGI (reference sequence). The chain's CDR3 is CASSTVNTGELFF. DNA for the CDR3: TGTGCCAGCAGTACAGTGAACACCGGGGAGCTGTTTTTT.